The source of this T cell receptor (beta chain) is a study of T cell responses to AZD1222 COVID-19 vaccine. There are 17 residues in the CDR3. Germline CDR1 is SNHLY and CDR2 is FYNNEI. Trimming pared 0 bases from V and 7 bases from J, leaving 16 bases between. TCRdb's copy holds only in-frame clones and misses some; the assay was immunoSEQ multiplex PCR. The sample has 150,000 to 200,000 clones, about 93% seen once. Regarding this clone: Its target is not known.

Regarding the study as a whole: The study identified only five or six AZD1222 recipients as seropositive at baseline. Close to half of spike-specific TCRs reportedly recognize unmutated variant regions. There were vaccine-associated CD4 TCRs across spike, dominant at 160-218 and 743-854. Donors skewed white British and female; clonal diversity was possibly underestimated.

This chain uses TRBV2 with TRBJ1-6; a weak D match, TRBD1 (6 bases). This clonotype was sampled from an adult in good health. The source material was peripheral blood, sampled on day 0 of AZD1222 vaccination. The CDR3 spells CASSEALPQGRNSPLHF. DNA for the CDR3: TGTGCCAGCAGTGAAGCGCTTCCCCAGGGGAGGAATTCACCCCTCCACTTT.